The source of this T cell receptor (beta chain) is a study of T cells in Graves' hyperthyroidism and ophthalmopathy. What was amplified from RNA transcripts were TCR beta CDR3 regions. During a first-round RT-PCR of the TCR CDR3, the HTBI primer set was used. TCRdb re-called the multiplex PCR reads with MiXCR, one entry per CDR3 protein. Among under 350,000 distinct CDR3 sequences listed, 25% to 30% were seen once. Investigators excluded patients with uncontrolled infection, other autoimmune disease, pregnancy or lactation. The trim removed 5 bases at V and 6 bases at J, leaving 12 bases unmatched. This CDR3 is built from 15 residues. Germline CDR1 MNHEY, CDR2 SMNVEV (reference sequence). The sample holds many counts of this clonotype.

Sequences were obtained from blood. The TCR originated in a man aged 40-49 years with Graves' hyperthyroidism that later progressed to Graves' ophthalmopathy. The chain links TRBV27 to TRBJ2-7, with TRBD2 identical over 8 bases. The CDR3 here is CASSRGGGSLLEQYF. The CDR3 DNA sequence: TGTGCCAGCAGTCGGGGGGGCGGGAGCCTACTCGAGCAGTACTTC.